This is a list of T cell receptor beta chains from one sample in a study of spatial heterogeneity in lung cancer. TCRdb ran MiXCR on the 5' RACE reads and lists one entry per CDR3 protein. The sample consists of more than 25,000 distinct CDR3 sequences, around 6.9% of them appearing once. Sequenced material: lung tumor tissue, taken at surgery. All receptors come from a male donor with early-stage non-small cell lung cancer. The CDR3 runs from the conserved cysteine through the conserved F or W. The D gene is left open where the match is weak. Clone size appears in some rows only: once, few, many, or a class for an expanded clone.

TRBV12-3/TRBV12-4,NA,many,TRBJ1-1,TGTGCCAGCAGTTTAAGATCTGGGGGCACTGAAGCTTTCTTT,CASSLRSGGTEAFF
TRBV7-2,NA,many,TRBJ2-7,TGTGCCAGCAAACCAGCACCTAGCTCCTACGAGCAGTACTTC,CASKPAPSSYEQYF
TRBV28,NA,many,TRBJ2-3,TGTGCCAGCAGCAAATTTGGGGGCACAGATACGCAGTATTTT,CASSKFGGTDTQYF
TRBV4-2,NA,many,TRBJ1-4,TGTGCCAGCAGCCACAGGGCAGCAAATGAAAAACTGTTTTTT,CASSHRAANEKLFF
TRBV3-1,TRBD2,few,TRBJ2-3,TGTGCCAGCAGCAGTACTAGCGGGGGAGTAGATACGCAGTATTTT,CASSSTSGGVDTQYF
TRBV7-8,NA,NA,TRBJ2-7,TGTGCCAGCAGCTTAAGCGACAGGTACTACGAGCAGTACTTC,CASSLSDRYYEQYF
TRBV20-1,NA,medium-sized,TRBJ1-1,TGCAGTGCTAGAGACGTTCACACTGAAGCTTTCTTT,CSARDVHTEAFF
TRBV28,TRBD1,many,TRBJ1-6,TGTGCCAGCAGTTGGGACAGAGATAATTCACCCCTCCACTTT,CASSWDRDNSPLHF
TRBV19,NA,many,TRBJ2-3,TGTGCCAGTAGTTCGCTAGAGGGGCGAGAGGGGGATACGCAGTATTTT,CASSSLEGREGDTQYF
TRBV6-1,NA,few,TRBJ2-7,TGTGCCAGCAGTGACAGGGAGTACGAGCAGTACTTC,CASSDREYEQYF
TRBV5-4,NA,NA,TRBJ2-5,TGTGCCAGCAGCTTGGATGTTGGAGGGGAAGAGACCCAGTACTTC,CASSLDVGGEETQYF
TRBV20-1,NA,many,TRBJ2-7,TGCAGTGCTCCCCGAGGGGCGGAGTTCTACGAGCAGTACTTC,CSAPRGAEFYEQYF
TRBV20-1,TRBD2,many,TRBJ2-5,TGCAGTGCTAGGCGGCTAGCGGGAGAGACCCAGTACTTC,CSARRLAGETQYF
TRBV14,NA,many,TRBJ2-5,TGTGCCAGCAGCCAAATAGGGACCGAAGAGACCCAGTACTTC,CASSQIGTEETQYF
TRBV7-2,TRBD1,NA,TRBJ2-5,TGTGCCAGCAGCCCGGAACCACAGGGGATGGAGACCCAGTACTTC,CASSPEPQGMETQYF
TRBV5-5,TRBD1,few,TRBJ2-4,TGTGCCAGCAGACCGGGACAGGGAAACATTCAGTACTTC,CASRPGQGNIQYF
TRBV5-5,NA,many,TRBJ2-3,TGTGCCAGCAGCTTAGGGGGCACAGATACGCAGTATTTT,CASSLGGTDTQYF
TRBV6-1,NA,NA,TRBJ2-7,TGTGCCAGCAGTGAACCAGGTCGGGCAGCCTACGAGCAGTACTTC,CASSEPGRAAYEQYF
TRBV7-6,TRBD1,many,TRBJ2-2,TGTGCCAGCAGCTCTCGGGACAGAGGAAACACCGGGGAGCTGTTTTTT,CASSSRDRGNTGELFF
TRBV4-1,NA,NA,TRBJ2-7,TGCGCCAGCAGCCGAAAAAGCGACACCGCCTACGAGCAGTACTTC,CASSRKSDTAYEQYF
TRBV5-1,TRBD1,few,TRBJ2-7,TGCGCCAGCAGCTTGAGGGACAGGAGCTCCTACGAGCAGTACTTC,CASSLRDRSSYEQYF
TRBV12-3/TRBV12-4,NA,many,TRBJ1-1,TGTGCCAGCAGTTTTGGGCTTAGGAACACTGAAGCTTTCTTT,CASSFGLRNTEAFF
TRBV7-8,TRBD1,many,TRBJ2-2,TGTGCCAGCAGCTTTGGGACAGGAAGAACCGGGGAGCTGTTTTTT,CASSFGTGRTGELFF
TRBV5-5,NA,many,TRBJ2-7,TGTGCCAGCAGCTTCAGAGGGACACTCCACGAGCAGTACTTC,CASSFRGTLHEQYF
TRBV7-9,NA,NA,TRBJ2-7,TGTGCCAGCAGTCGTGGGAGCCTCGGTAGGTACGAGCAGTACTTC,CASSRGSLGRYEQYF
TRBV4-3,NA,NA,TRBJ1-2,TGCGCCAGCAGCCAAGATCACGGGAGCGGCTATGGCTACACCTTC,CASSQDHGSGYGYTF
TRBV2,TRBD1,many,TRBJ2-2,TGTGCCAGCCGCCGGGACAGGGCTATCCCCGGGGAGCTGTTTTTT,CASRRDRAIPGELFF
TRBV6-6,NA,many,TRBJ2-3,TGTGCCAGCAGACTCCCGGAAGGGGCCCGGGGCACAGATACGCAGTATTTT,CASRLPEGARGTDTQYF
TRBV12-3/TRBV12-4,NA,many,TRBJ1-5,TGTGCCAGCAGTTTAATTGAGGATCAGCCCCAGCATTTT,CASSLIEDQPQHF
TRBV28,NA,few,TRBJ1-5,TGTGCCAGCAGTGAAAGAAGGGATGGGCAGCCCCAGCATTTT,CASSERRDGQPQHF
TRBV20-1,TRBD1,few,TRBJ2-2,TGCAGTGCCCTCCCCGGGACAGGGCGGGACACCGGGGAGCTGTTTTTT,CSALPGTGRDTGELFF
TRBV29-1,NA,NA,TRBJ2-1,TGCAGCGTTGAGGTACAGCCCTCCTACAATGAGCAGTTCTTC,CSVEVQPSYNEQFF
TRBV4-1,TRBD1,medium-sized,TRBJ2-7,TGCGCCAGCAGCCAAGAGACAGGGGTCCATCTCGAGCAGTACTTC,CASSQETGVHLEQYF
TRBV11-2,TRBD2,many,TRBJ2-3,TGTGCCAGCATACCGGGGGGGTGGACAGATACGCAGTATTTT,CASIPGGWTDTQYF
TRBV5-1,NA,many,TRBJ2-5,TGCGCCAGCAGCTTGGAGGAGACCCAGTACTTC,CASSLEETQYF